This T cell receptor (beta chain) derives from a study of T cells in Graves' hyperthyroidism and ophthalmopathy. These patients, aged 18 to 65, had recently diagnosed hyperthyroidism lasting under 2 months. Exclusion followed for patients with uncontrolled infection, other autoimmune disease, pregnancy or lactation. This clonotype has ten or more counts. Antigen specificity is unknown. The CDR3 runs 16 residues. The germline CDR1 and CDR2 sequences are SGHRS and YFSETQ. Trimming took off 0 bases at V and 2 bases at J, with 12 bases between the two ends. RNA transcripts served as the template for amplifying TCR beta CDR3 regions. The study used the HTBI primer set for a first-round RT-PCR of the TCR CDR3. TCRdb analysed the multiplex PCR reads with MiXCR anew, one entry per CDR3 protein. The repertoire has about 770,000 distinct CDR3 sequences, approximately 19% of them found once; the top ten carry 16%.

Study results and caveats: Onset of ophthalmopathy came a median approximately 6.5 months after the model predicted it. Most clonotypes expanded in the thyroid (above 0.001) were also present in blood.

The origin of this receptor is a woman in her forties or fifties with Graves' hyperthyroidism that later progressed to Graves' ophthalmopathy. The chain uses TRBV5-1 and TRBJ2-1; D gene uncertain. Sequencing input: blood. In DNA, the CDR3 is TGCGCCAGCAGCTTGGATACTGGCCGTCCCTACAATGAGCAGTTCTTC. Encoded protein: CASSLDTGRPYNEQFF.